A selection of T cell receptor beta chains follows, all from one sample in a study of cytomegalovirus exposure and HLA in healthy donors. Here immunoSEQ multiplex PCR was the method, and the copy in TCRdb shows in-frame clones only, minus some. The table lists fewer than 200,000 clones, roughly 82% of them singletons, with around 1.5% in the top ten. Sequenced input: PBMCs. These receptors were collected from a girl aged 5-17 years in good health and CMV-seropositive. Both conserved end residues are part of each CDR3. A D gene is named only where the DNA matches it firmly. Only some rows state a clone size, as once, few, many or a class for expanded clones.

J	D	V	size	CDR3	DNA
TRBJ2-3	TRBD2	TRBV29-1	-	CSVSPGTSGTDTQYF	TGCAGCGTTAGCCCCGGGACTAGCGGCACAGATACGCAGTATTTT
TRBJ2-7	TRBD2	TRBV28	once	CASSLGGGYEQYF	TGTGCCAGCAGTTTGGGGGGGGGCTACGAGCAGTACTTC
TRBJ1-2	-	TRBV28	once	CACRTGSGYTF	TGTGCCTGCCGTACAGGGAGCGGCTACACCTTC
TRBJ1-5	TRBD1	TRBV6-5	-	CASSPGQPNQPQHF	TGTGCCAGCAGCCCGGGACAGCCCAATCAGCCCCAGCATTTT
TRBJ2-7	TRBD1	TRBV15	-	CATSRDRTGGSYEQYF	TGTGCCACCAGCAGAGATCGGACAGGGGGGTCCTACGAGCAGTACTTC
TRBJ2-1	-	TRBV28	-	CASSLSLAGPSSYNEQFF	TGTGCCAGCAGTTTATCCCTCGCTGGGCCGAGCTCCTACAATGAGCAGTTCTTC
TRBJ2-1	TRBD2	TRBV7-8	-	CASSLGTSGGFYNEQFF	TGTGCCAGCAGCTTAGGGACTAGCGGGGGATTCTACAATGAGCAGTTCTTC
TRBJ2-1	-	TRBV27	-	CASSSGLSVSYNEQFF	TGTGCCAGCAGCTCCGGTTTATCGGTGTCCTACAATGAGCAGTTCTTC
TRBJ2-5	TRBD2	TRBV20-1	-	CSDSGEETQYF	TGCAGTGATAGCGGGGAAGAGACCCAGTACTTC
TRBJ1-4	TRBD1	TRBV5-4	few	CASSLDRQGSELFF	TGTGCCAGCAGCTTGGATAGACAGGGGTCCGAACTGTTTTTT
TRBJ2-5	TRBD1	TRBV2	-	CASRKTGGQETQYF	TGTGCCAGCAGAAAGACAGGGGGACAAGAGACCCAGTACTTC
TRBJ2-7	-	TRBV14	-	CASSATVPYEQYF	TGTGCCAGCAGTGCGACAGTCCCCTACGAGCAGTACTTC
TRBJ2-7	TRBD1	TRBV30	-	CAWNRDRGDYEQYF	TGTGCCTGGAACCGGGACAGGGGGGACTACGAGCAGTACTTC
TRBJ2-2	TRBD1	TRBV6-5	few	CASRGQGATGELFF	TGTGCCAGCAGAGGACAGGGCGCCACCGGGGAGCTGTTTTTT
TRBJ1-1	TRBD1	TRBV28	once	CASSSTGTGTEAFF	TGTGCCAGCAGCTCAACCGGGACAGGGACTGAAGCTTTCTTT
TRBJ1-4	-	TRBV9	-	CASSVGSGVRVNEKLFF	TGTGCCAGCAGCGTAGGGTCAGGAGTCAGGGTGAATGAAAAACTGTTTTTT
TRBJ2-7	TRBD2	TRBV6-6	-	CASSYAGGGTYEQYF	TGTGCCAGCAGTTACGCCGGCGGGGGGACCTACGAGCAGTACTTC
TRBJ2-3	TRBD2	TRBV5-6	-	CASSLEASGARTDTQYF	TGTGCCAGCAGCTTGGAGGCTAGCGGGGCCCGCACAGATACGCAGTATTTT
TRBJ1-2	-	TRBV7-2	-	CASSLADINYGYTF	TGTGCCAGCAGCTTAGCGGACATTAACTATGGCTACACCTTC
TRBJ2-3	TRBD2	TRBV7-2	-	CASSLPSGGTDTQYF	TGTGCCAGCAGCTTGCCCAGCGGGGGGACAGATACGCAGTATTTT
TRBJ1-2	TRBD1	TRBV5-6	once	CASSLRQGGGYTF	TGTGCCAGCAGCTTACGACAGGGAGGAGGCTACACCTTC
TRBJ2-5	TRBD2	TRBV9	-	CASSGGLADQETQYF	TGTGCCAGCAGCGGGGGACTAGCGGACCAAGAGACCCAGTACTTC
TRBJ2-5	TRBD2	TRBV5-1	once	CASSFGTSGRDETQYF	TGCGCCAGCAGCTTCGGGACTAGCGGGAGGGATGAGACCCAGTACTTC
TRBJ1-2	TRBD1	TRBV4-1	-	CASSQDKVTGGSYGYTF	TGCGCCAGCAGCCAAGATAAGGTTACAGGGGGATCCTATGGCTACACCTTC
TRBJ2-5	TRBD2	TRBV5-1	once	CASKTAGGQETQYF	TGCGCCAGCAAAACCGCGGGGGGACAAGAGACCCAGTACTTC
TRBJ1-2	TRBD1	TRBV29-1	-	CSMRQGRYGYTF	TGCAGCATGCGACAGGGGCGCTATGGCTACACCTTC
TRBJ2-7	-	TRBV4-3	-	CASSQDIAGLAYEQYF	TGCGCCAGCAGCCAAGATATCGCGGGTCTTGCCTACGAGCAGTACTTC
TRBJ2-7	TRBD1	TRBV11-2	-	CASSLRTGGLYEQYF	TGTGCCAGCAGCTTACGGACAGGGGGACTCTACGAGCAGTACTTC
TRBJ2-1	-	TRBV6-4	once	CASSLPSSHLYNEQFF	TGTGCCAGCAGCCTTCCTAGCTCTCATCTTTACAATGAGCAGTTCTTC
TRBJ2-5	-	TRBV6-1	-	CASSPRGGETQYF	TGTGCCAGCAGCCCCAGGGGTGGGGAGACCCAGTACTTC
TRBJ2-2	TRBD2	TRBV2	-	CASSASGGASTGELFF	TGTGCCAGCAGCGCTAGCGGGGGGGCTTCCACCGGGGAGCTGTTTTTT
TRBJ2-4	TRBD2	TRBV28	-	CASTLTSAKAKNIQYF	TGTGCCAGCACCTTAACTAGCGCGAAAGCCAAAAACATTCAGTACTTC
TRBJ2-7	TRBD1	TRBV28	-	CASSLFYRGEQYF	TGTGCCAGCAGTTTATTTTACAGGGGCGAGCAGTACTTC
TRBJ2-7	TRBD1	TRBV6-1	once	CASSVETGGSYEQYF	TGTGCCAGCAGTGTTGAGACAGGGGGTAGCTACGAGCAGTACTTC
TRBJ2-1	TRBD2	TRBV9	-	CASSVLSGSQPNEQFF	TGTGCCAGCAGCGTCCTGAGCGGGAGCCAACCCAATGAGCAGTTCTTC